This T cell receptor (beta chain) stems from a study of shared T cell receptors in the human thymus. The protocol was immunoSEQ multiplex PCR, while the TCRdb copy is restricted to in-frame clones and leaves out a portion. The sample contains roughly 700,000 clones, around nine tenths of which appear only once. Germline V gene lookup returns CDR1 SEHNR and CDR2 FQNEAQ (reference sequence). The CDR3 spans 15 residues. With 9 bases removed from V and 0 bases from J, the gap between germline ends came to 17 bases. In addition, the sample was reused for a study of human thymus T cells. That report notes: Infants, healthy and Finnish, who were having corrective surgery for congenital heart defects served as donors. Obtained as resections during corrective heart surgery, the thymus tissue was then studied. Seemingly biased V and J gene usage marked thymic and blood repertoires. Unrelated individuals were reported by related research to share highly overlapping thymic repertoires.

This clonotype was obtained from a boy under two years old with a congenital heart defect. V gene TRBV7-9 combines with J gene TRBJ1-2; D ambiguous. Sequencing was done on a sample of thymocytes. The CDR3 here is CARKRRHRANYGYTF. CDR3 DNA: TGTGCCAGAAAACGCAGACACCGAGCTAACTATGGCTACACCTTC. Combining the CDR3 with reference TRBV7-9 and TRBJ1-2 gives the whole variable domain DTGVSQNPRHKITKRGQNVTFRCDPISEHNRLYWYRQTLGQGPEFLTYFQNEAQLEKSRLLSDRFSAERPKGSFSTLEIQRTEQGDSAMYLCARKRRHRANYGYTFGSGTRLTVV.